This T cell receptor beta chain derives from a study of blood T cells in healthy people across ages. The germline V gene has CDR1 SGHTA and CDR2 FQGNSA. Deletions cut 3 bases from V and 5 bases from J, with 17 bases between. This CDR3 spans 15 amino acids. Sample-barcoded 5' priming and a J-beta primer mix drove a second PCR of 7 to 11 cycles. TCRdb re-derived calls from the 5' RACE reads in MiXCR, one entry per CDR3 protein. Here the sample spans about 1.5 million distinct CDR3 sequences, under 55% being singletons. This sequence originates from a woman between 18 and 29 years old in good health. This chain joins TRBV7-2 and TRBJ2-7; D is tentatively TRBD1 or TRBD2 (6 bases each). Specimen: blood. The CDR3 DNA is TGTGCCAGCAGCTTCGTAGGCGAGGGGGGCCACGAGCAGTACTTC. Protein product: CASSFVGEGGHEQYF.